Presented here are 23 T cell receptor beta chains from one specimen sequenced in a study of shared clonotypes between healthy human individuals. TCRdb's table, derived via immunoSEQ multiplex PCR, lists solely in-frame clones and lacks some. The sample contains about 1.1 million clones, about 84% of which appear only once. The sample comprised memory CD4+ T cells from PBMCs. The subset was: CD45RA-negative fraction. These TCRs come from a man younger than 35 in good health. Some clones in this sample may be carry-over from other donors' samples.

This clone was counted a single time. Relative to the germline gene, one junction end is altered; a read error may explain this. The chain employs TRBV15 and TRBJ1-4; D is perhaps TRBD1 (5 bases). Germline values: CDR1 LNHNV, CDR2 YYDKDF (reference sequence). The CDR3 is made up of 13 amino acids. The CDR3 DNA sequence: TGTGCCGCCAGCAGAATAGGGGTAGAAAAACTGTTTTTT. It specifies CAASRIGVEKLFF. The whole variable domain, remainder taken from reference TRBV15 and TRBJ1-4, is DAMVIQNPRYQVTQFGKPVTLSCSQTLNHNVMYWYQQKSSQAPKLLFHYYDKDFNNEADTPDNFQSRRPNTSFCFLDIRSPGLGDTAMYLCAASRIGVEKLFFGSGTQLSVL.

The gene calls are TRBV9 and TRBJ2-7; tentatively, D is TRBD2 (5 bases). This CDR3 contains 15 residues. The germline CDR1 and CDR2 sequences are SGDLS and YYNGEE. V was clipped by 0 bases and J by 2 bases, with 12 bases between them. The CDR3 protein is CASSVGASSAYEQYF. The CDR3 region has the DNA TGTGCCAGCAGCGTAGGGGCGAGTAGCGCCTACGAGCAGTACTTC.

This clone was found a few times. The rearrangement links TRBV15 to TRBJ2-2; tentatively, D is TRBD1 (6 bases). V was shortened by 4 bases and J by 4 bases, with 13 bases between the two germline ends. The germline CDR1 and CDR2 sequences are LNHNV and YYDKDF (reference sequence). CDR3 size: 15 residues. The CDR3 DNA is TGTGCCACCAGCACAGGGGCCTTAGGCACCGGGGAGCTGTTTTTT. As protein: CATSTGALGTGELFF.

This clone was found once. The V call is TRBV27, the J call TRBJ1-2, with no clear D. This CDR3 region has 14 residues. The germline V and J ends were trimmed by 8 bases and 3 bases, with 16 bases remaining between them. Germline V CDR1 and CDR2: MNHEY, SMNVEV (reference sequence). The CDR3: CASSPLPSYYGYTF. Written as DNA, the CDR3 is TGTGCCAGCTCCCCGTTACCTAGCTACTATGGCTACACCTTC.

This chain joins TRBV2 and TRBJ2-6; D is undetermined. Between the trimmed V and J ends, which lost 5 bases and 3 bases, there was a span of 5 bases. This CDR3 spans 13 amino acids. Germline V gene sequence: CDR1 SNHLY, CDR2 FYNNEI. The CDR3 DNA reads as TGTGCCAGCAGTAGGGATGGGGCCAACGTCCTGACTTTC. Translating it yields CASSRDGANVLTF.

As regards this clone: The same CDR3 arises from other DNA sequences in this sample as well. The CDR3 DNA is TGTGCCATCCGAGGACAGGGACAAGAGACCCAGTACTTC. Protein: CAIRGQGQETQYF. V and J are TRBV10-3 and TRBJ2-5, with 8 nucleotides matching TRBD1. The CDR3 contains 13 residues. V shed 8 bases and J 2 bases; nucleotides not matched to a gene: 4. Germline lookup yields CDR1 ENHRY and CDR2 SYGVKD.

V and J are TRBV28 and TRBJ1-2; D is perhaps TRBD1 (6 bases). The germline V gene has CDR1 MDHEN and CDR2 SYDVKM. The V and J ends lost 6 bases and 1 base respectively, with 12 bases between them. The CDR3 covers 14 residues. For the CDR3, the DNA is TGTGCCAGCAGGCCAACAGGGAATAACTATGGCTACACCTTC. Protein product: CASRPTGNNYGYTF.

The V call is TRBV7-2, the J call TRBJ1-4; D uncertain. V gave up 1 base and J gave up 5 bases, with 11 bases separating them. The germline gives CDR1 SGHTA, CDR2 FQGNSA. The length of the CDR3 is 15 residues. CDR3 coding DNA: TGTGCCAGCAGCTTAGTATGGGGTTTCAATGAAAAACTGTTTTTT. Protein: CASSLVWGFNEKLFF.

CDR3 in DNA: TGTGCCAGCAGGGAAAGGGGGCGAAATGAAAAACTGTTTTTT. This gives the protein CASRERGRNEKLFF. The chain employs TRBV27 and TRBJ1-4; the match to TRBD1 covers 7 bases. The CDR3 sequence is 14 residues long. The ends lost 6 bases at V and 5 bases at J; junction bases unmatched: 6. In germline, CDR1 is MNHEY, CDR2 SMNVEV (reference sequence).

Concerning this clone itself: Other nucleotide sequences in the sample specify the same CDR3. V and J are TRBV5-1 and TRBJ2-6; no reliable D call. V was pared by 0 bases and J by 2 bases, with 6 bases between. This CDR3 spans 15 amino acids. CDR1 and CDR2 from the germline V gene are SGHRS and YFSETQ. In DNA, the CDR3 is TGCGCCAGCAGCTTGGTAGGAACTGGGGCCAACGTCCTGACTTTC. The encoded protein is CASSLVGTGANVLTF.

This clone turned up a few times. This may stem from a read error, because a much larger clone lies one nucleotide away. The rearrangement links TRBV7-8 to TRBJ2-7; D remains ambiguous. Trimming cost V 4 bases and J 2 bases, with 3 bases left between them. The germline V gene has CDR1 SGHVS and CDR2 FQNEAQ. This CDR3 is 11 amino acids long. The CDR3 DNA follows: TGTGCCAGCAGCTCAACCTACGAGCAGTACTTC. It codes for CASSSTYEQYF.

Concerning this clone: This sequence may be a read error, since a much larger clone differs from it by one base. The chain recombines TRBV7-8 with TRBJ1-2, with D hard to call. Germline loops: CDR1 SGHVS, CDR2 FQNEAQ. V lost 0 bases, J lost 2 bases, and 4 bases lay in between. This CDR3 is 13 amino acids long. The CDR3 DNA follows: TGTGCCAGCAGCTTAGCAGGGAACTATGGCTACACCTTC. It specifies CASSLAGNYGYTF.

The chain recombines TRBV6-5 with TRBJ1-2; 10 bases map to TRBD1. The ends lost 11 bases at V and 3 bases at J; junction bases unmatched: 6. Germline V lookup: CDR1 MNHEY, CDR2 SVGAGI. This CDR3 region has 13 residues. The CDR3 DNA follows: TGTGCCTCTCGACAGGGGGCGGACTATGGCTACACCTTC. It yields the protein CASRQGADYGYTF.

The chain has TRBV7-2 and TRBJ1-3; TRBD1 aligns across 9 bases. CDR3 length equals 16 residues. Germline values: CDR1 SGHTA, CDR2 FQGNSA. The V segment lost 1 base and the J segment 2 bases; nucleotides outside the gene matches: 3. CDR3 loop: CASSLDRGRPGNTIYF. The CDR3 DNA reads TGTGCCAGCAGCTTAGACAGGGGGCGGCCTGGAAACACCATATATTTT.

J is TRBJ2-2 and V is TRBV14; no definite D call. Germline loops: CDR1 SGHDN, CDR2 FVKESK. The CDR3 extends over 17 amino acids. The germline V and J ends were trimmed by 3 bases and 6 bases, with 20 bases remaining between them. In DNA form, the CDR3 reads TGTGCCAGCAGCCACCCGCGACCGGGCCATTGGGCCGGGGAGCTGTTTTTT. Protein product: CASSHPRPGHWAGELFF.

The rearrangement uses TRBV28 and TRBJ2-3, with a weak D call TRBD1 (5 bases). The V gene lost 2 bases and the J gene lost 4 bases, with 10 bases spanning the gap. In germline, CDR1 is MDHEN, CDR2 SYDVKM. The CDR3 has 14 amino acids. The DNA for the CDR3 is TGTGCCAGCAGTTTAGCAGGGTGGGCAGATACGCAGTATTTT. This translates into CASSLAGWADTQYF.

This chain joins TRBV14 and TRBJ1-2, with 8 bases identical to TRBD1. The J segment lost 13 bases and the V segment lost 1 base, leaving 5 bases of the junction unmatched. The CDR3 is 12 amino acids. Germline CDR1 SGHDN, CDR2 FVKESK. CDR3 sequence: CASSQVTGTGTF. The CDR3 DNA reads as TGTGCCAGCAGCCAAGTTACAGGGACAGGCACCTTC.

This clone was seen a single time. The chain joins TRBV4-2 to TRBJ1-2, with TRBD1 identical over 8 bases. This CDR3 is 15 amino acids long. Germline CDR1 reads LGHNA; CDR2 reads YNFKEQ. Trimming cost V 6 bases and J 6 bases; bases outside gene matches: 12. This chain's CDR3 is CASSSKKDRGDGYTF. The CDR3 coding sequence is TGTGCCAGCAGTTCCAAAAAAGACAGGGGCGATGGCTACACCTTC.

This chain links TRBV6-5 with TRBJ2-7; no definite D call. The V gene lost 5 bases and the J gene lost 1 base, with 12 bases spanning the gap. The CDR3 extends over 14 amino acids. Germline-derived CDR1 and CDR2 are MNHEY and SVGAGI. Here the CDR3 reads CASSKLTRSYEQYF. CDR3 sequence (DNA): TGTGCCAGCAGTAAATTGACCCGGTCCTACGAGCAGTACTTC.

CDR3 sequence: CASDSEGLGTYEQYF. The CDR3 DNA is TGTGCCAGCGACTCGGAGGGGTTGGGAACCTACGAGCAGTACTTC. The chain is built from TRBV28 and TRBJ2-7, with a possible D match to TRBD2 (6 bases). CDR1 is MDHEN and CDR2 is SYDVKM in the germline V gene. The CDR3 spans 15 residues. V was cut by 8 bases and J by 2 bases, with 19 bases left in between.

The rearrangement uses TRBV19 and TRBJ1-5, with unresolved D. Germline V CDR1 and CDR2: LNHDA, SQIVND (reference sequence). The CDR3 is 13 residues long. Trimming removed 2 bases from V and 2 bases from J, with 4 bases in between. The CDR3 loop is CASSIIRNQPQHF. CDR3 nucleotide sequence: TGTGCCAGTAGTATAATTCGCAATCAGCCCCAGCATTTT.

The V and J genes are TRBV7-8 and TRBJ2-7; 8 positions agree with TRBD1. After removal of 3 bases from V and 4 bases from J, the junction contained 8 bases not matched to a gene. Germline loops: CDR1 SGHVS, CDR2 FQNEAQ. This CDR3 has 15 residues. The CDR3 DNA is TGTGCCAGCAGCTTCCCGTGGACAGGGAGTTACGAGCAGTACTTC. Its translation is CASSFPWTGSYEQYF.

The rearrangement uses TRBV11-2 and TRBJ1-1, with unresolved D. The CDR3 is made up of 15 amino acids. Trimming removed 1 base at V and 1 base at J, with 10 bases between. The germline CDR1 and CDR2 sequences are SGHAT and FQNNGV. Here the CDR3 reads CASSLGTVQNTEAFF. CDR3 sequence (DNA): TGTGCCAGCAGCTTAGGGACCGTCCAGAACACTGAAGCTTTCTTT.